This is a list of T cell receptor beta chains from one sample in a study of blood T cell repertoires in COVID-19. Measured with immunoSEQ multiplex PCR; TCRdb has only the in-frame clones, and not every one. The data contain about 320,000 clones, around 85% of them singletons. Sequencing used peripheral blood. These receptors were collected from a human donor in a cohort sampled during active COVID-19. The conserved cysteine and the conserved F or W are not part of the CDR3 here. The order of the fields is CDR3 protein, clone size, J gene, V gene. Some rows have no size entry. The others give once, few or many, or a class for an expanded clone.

CDR3: ATSRRGSGAEAF; size: NA; J: TRBJ1-1; V: TRBV15
CDR3: ASGLGASGNNQETQY; size: NA; J: TRBJ2-5; V: TRBV12-5
CDR3: ASRLGQDNSPLH; size: NA; J: TRBJ1-6; V: TRBV4-1
CDR3: ASSYSLGASYNEQF; size: NA; J: TRBJ2-1; V: TRBV6-6
CDR3: ASMADRSNYGYT; size: few; J: TRBJ1-2; V: TRBV2
CDR3: ASSVLEGYEQY; size: many; J: TRBJ2-7; V: TRBV6-4
CDR3: ASSVGGGYEQY; size: NA; J: TRBJ2-7; V: TRBV12-3/TRBV12-4
CDR3: ASGEENTGELF; size: NA; J: TRBJ2-2; V: TRBV19
CDR3: ASSYLHRGPYEQY; size: few; J: TRBJ2-7; V: TRBV6-2/TRBV6-3
CDR3: ASSETGANSPLH; size: NA; J: TRBJ1-6; V: TRBV19
CDR3: ASSLDSRDNYGYT; size: once; J: TRBJ1-2; V: TRBV5-4
CDR3: ATSDSRQAPLKDTEAF; size: NA; J: TRBJ1-1; V: TRBV24-1
CDR3: ASSLYGQRNEKLF; size: once; J: TRBJ1-4; V: TRBV27
CDR3: ASSQESPGDTQY; size: NA; J: TRBJ2-3; V: TRBV3-1/TRBV3-2
CDR3: ASSLAFVTSGGGEQF; size: once; J: TRBJ2-1; V: TRBV5-1
CDR3: AISVGLAGEYQETQY; size: NA; J: TRBJ2-5; V: TRBV10-3